This T cell receptor beta chain was sequenced in a study of molecular identifiers for immune sequencing clone quantification. Remarks on this clonotype: A single base separates this from a much larger clone, so it may be a read error.

Looked up from germline, CDR1 is SNHLY and CDR2 is FYNNEI. The CDR3 totals 14 residues. TCRdb called the PCR reads again in MiXCR, with one record for every CDR3 protein. The sample records some 320,000 distinct CDR3 sequences, roughly 24% being singletons. The rearrangement links TRBV2 to TRBJ2-5; 7 nucleotides match TRBD1. This clonotype originated in a human donor in good health. Some libraries in this study had Jurkat cell RNA spiked in. The sample consisted of naive CD8+ T cells from blood, with Jurkat cell RNA spiked in. The subset here: FACS-sorted CD8+CD4-CCR7+CD45RA+ naive T cells. CDR3: CASSSRTGQESQYF. The CDR3 nucleotides are TGTGCCAGCAGCTCTCGGACAGGCCAAGAGTCCCAGTACTTC.